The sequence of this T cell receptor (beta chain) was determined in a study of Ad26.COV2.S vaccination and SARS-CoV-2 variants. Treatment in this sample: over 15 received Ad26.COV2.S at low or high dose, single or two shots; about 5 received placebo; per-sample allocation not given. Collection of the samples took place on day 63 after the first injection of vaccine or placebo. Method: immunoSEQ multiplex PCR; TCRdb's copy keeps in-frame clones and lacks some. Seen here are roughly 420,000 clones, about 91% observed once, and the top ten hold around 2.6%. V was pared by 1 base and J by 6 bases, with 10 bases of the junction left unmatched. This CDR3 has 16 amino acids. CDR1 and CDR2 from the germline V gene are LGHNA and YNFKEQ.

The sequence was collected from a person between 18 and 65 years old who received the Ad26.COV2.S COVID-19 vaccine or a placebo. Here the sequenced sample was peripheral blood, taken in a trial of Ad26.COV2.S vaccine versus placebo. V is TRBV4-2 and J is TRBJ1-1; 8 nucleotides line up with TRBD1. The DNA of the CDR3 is TGTGCCAGCAGCCAAGTTGGGGTGGACAGGGAGGCTGAAGCTTTCTTT. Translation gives CASSQVGVDREAEAFF.